This T cell receptor (beta chain) is drawn from a study of shared clonotypes between healthy human individuals. Amplification in unsorted PBMC replicate PCRs started from around 310 ng DNA, which equals tens of thousands of T cell genomes. TCRdb keeps only in-frame clones here, not all; method: immunoSEQ multiplex PCR. The sample records about 490,000 clones, 70% to 80% being singletons. V gave up 4 bases and J gave up 0 bases, with 17 bases separating them. The CDR3 runs 17 residues. Germline V CDR1 and CDR2: SGHDT, YYEEEE. The source of this sequence is a woman between 40 and 50 years old in good health. Some clones in this sample may be carry-over from other donors' samples. The gene calls are TRBV5-6 and TRBJ1-3, with D perhaps matching TRBD1 (5 bases). The sample was PBMCs. Here the CDR3 reads CASSHPRDRYSGNTIYF. In DNA form, the CDR3 reads TGTGCCAGCAGCCACCCCCGGGACCGCTACTCTGGAAACACCATATATTTT. The complete variable domain, with remaining parts taken from reference TRBV5-6 and TRBJ1-3, reads DAGVTQSPTHLIKTRGQQVTLRCSPKSGHDTVSWYQQALGQGPQFIFQYYEEEERQRGNFPDRFSGHQFPNYSSELNVNALLLGDSALYLCASSHPRDRYSGNTIYFGEGSWLTVV.